Sequencing of this T cell receptor (beta chain) was carried out in a study of cytomegalovirus exposure and HLA in healthy donors (dated by TCRdb to about 2017). Study-level background: The 500 to 700 repertoires of the first cohort and the 110 or so validation repertoires were produced on the same platform, according to a later analysis. The study was designed to test whether signatures of past pathogen exposure could be identified by cataloging public T cell receptors. Along with the 666-subject first cohort, a separate validation cohort of over a hundred different subjects was used. To predict cytomegalovirus infection status, the study combined high-throughput TCR immunosequencing, statistical association of individual TCRs with disease status, and machine learning. What the work shows at the level of the full study, not this receptor alone: Of the cluster scores, roughly 95% were above 0 in a later analysis, which found that TCRs clustered in the first cohort also tended to co-occur in the 110 or so validation repertoires. A later analysis lacked HLA typing for the validation cohort, so it scored co-occurrence in that cohort across all 110 or so repertoires. The authors suggested that the approach could potentially be extended to other disease states and immunological phenotypes. Across donors, most TCR sequences were observed very rarely, whereas some public TCRs were present in many individuals. In vitro tests confirmed that a few of the cytomegalovirus-associated TCR beta chains recognize cytomegalovirus antigens. In the study, approximately 150 TCR beta chains were listed as associated with cytomegalovirus. The classifier was reported to diagnose cytomegalovirus status with high specificity and sensitivity in both the original and validation cohorts.

Separate from the approximately 700-subject first cohort, the validation cohort of 95 to 150 subjects was the group to which the donors belonged. A single count supports this clone. What this receptor recognizes is not known. The input lacks base qualities; no much larger clone sits a single base away. The junction shows trimming of 2 bases on V and 5 bases on J, plus 16 bases between the germline ends. The CDR3 sequence holds 16 residues, the cysteine and phenylalanine included. Only the CDR3 DNA is retained, 48 bases long and in frame from the first base. For CDR1 and CDR2, the germline V gene lists SGHTA and FQGNSA. Libraries were built with the immunoSEQ multiplex PCR assay. Per the source publication's procedure: A statistical classification framework was built for diagnosing cytomegalovirus status from the catalog of TCR beta chain sequences. The table was pulled from immuneACCESS by TCRdb, which kept in-frame rearrangements only. Such tables lose some clones; where checked, under half of the loss comes from unresolved V genes, and the rest has no known cause. Clone size and V and J calls were adopted from that table, with D and trimming inferred from the DNA. The sample table holds 45,000 to 65,000 clones, of which about nine tenths were seen once. Approximately 3% of the sample goes to the ten largest clones.

This sequence originates from a man younger than 30 in good health and CMV-seronegative. Recombination linked TRBV7-2 to TRBJ1-5; no D segment can be confidently identified. Sequenced: PBMCs. The bases read TGTGCCAGCAGCTTAATTGGGTGGCCCGGGGATCAGCCCCAGCATTTT. The translation is CASSLIGWPGDQPQHF.